Presented here are 6 T cell receptor beta chains from one specimen sequenced in a study of T cells in Graves' hyperthyroidism and ophthalmopathy. There were TCR beta CDR3 regions amplified from RNA transcripts. The HTBI primer set served for first-round RT-PCR of the TCR CDR3. TCRdb re-called the multiplex PCR reads through MiXCR, storing one row per CDR3 protein. Of more than 100,000 distinct CDR3 sequences in the sample, about 50% were seen once. Sample: blood. The receptors originated from a man in his forties or fifties with Graves' hyperthyroidism.

This clonotype came up once. The chain uses TRBV10-2 and TRBJ2-7; D ambiguous. Germline CDR1 reads WSHSY; CDR2 reads SAAADI. V was pared by 4 bases and J by 4 bases, with 8 bases between. The CDR3 has 12 amino acids. This chain's CDR3 is CASSGTVYEQYF. In nucleotides, the CDR3 is TGCGCCAGCAGTGGGACGGTGTACGAGCAGTACTTC.

The chain combines TRBV2 with TRBJ1-5; tentatively, D is TRBD1 (5 bases). The CDR3 is 14 residues long. Germline V gene sequence: CDR1 SNHLY, CDR2 FYNNEI. Trimming stripped 7 bases from V and 3 bases from J, with 13 bases between. This CDR3 is CASTLTGTNQPQHF. For the CDR3, the DNA is TGTGCCAGCACCCTTACCGGGACCAATCAGCCCCAGCATTTT.

The table lists this clonotype with a few counts. CDR3 protein: CAISVTGTYGYTF. CDR3 nucleotide sequence: TGTGCCATCAGTGTTACGGGGACCTATGGCTACACCTTC. This rearrangement joins TRBV10-3 to TRBJ1-2; D is perhaps TRBD1 (5 bases). CDR3 length: 13 amino acids. CDR1 ENHRY and CDR2 SYGVKD come from the germline V gene. Trimming stripped 4 bases from V and 4 bases from J, with 10 bases between.

Comment on this clonotype: The final CDR3 position lacks the conserved phenylalanine or tryptophan, pointing to a likely read error. The chain combines TRBV10-3 with TRBJ2-1; a weak D match, TRBD2 (6 bases). The V and J ends lost 7 bases and 7 bases respectively, with 20 bases between them. CDR3 size: 15 residues. Per germline, CDR1 ENHRY and CDR2 SYGVKD. The CDR3 DNA is TGTGCCATCAAGCAGGGCGGGGCCTCCCGTAATGAGCAGTTCCTC. It specifies CAIKQGGASRNEQFL.

This clonotype was counted many times. V and J are TRBV19 and TRBJ1-4; D perhaps matches TRBD1 (5 bases). Germline loops: CDR1 LNHDA, CDR2 SQIVND (reference sequence). This CDR3 contains 16 residues. V was cut by 0 bases and J by 8 bases, with 16 bases left in between. CDR3 protein: CASSIEGTAIREKLFF. The CDR3 region has the DNA TGTGCCAGTAGTATAGAGGGGACGGCGATTCGGGAAAAACTGTTTTTT.

This clonotype has at least ten counts. This chain connects TRBV5-1 to TRBJ2-5; 8 bases map to TRBD2. Per the germline V gene, CDR1 is SGHRS and CDR2 is YFSETQ. The V and J ends lost 5 bases and 0 bases, in that order; junction bases with no gene match: 6. This CDR3 spans 15 amino acids. In DNA, the CDR3 is TGCGCCAGCAGAAGAACGGGAGGGGACCAAGAGACCCAGTACTTC. It translates to CASRRTGGDQETQYF.